A single sample is the source of the 13 T cell receptor beta chains below, sequenced in a study of T-cell memory formation after mild COVID-19. TCRdb re-analysed the 5' RACE reads in MiXCR, keeping a single row per CDR3 protein. Here the sample spans roughly 450,000 distinct CDR3 sequences, roughly 18% being singletons. Sequencing was done on a sample of PBMCs or a T cell subset sorted from them (not recorded which). The receptors stem from a man aged 18 to 30 who had mild COVID-19 (a few samples of this study predate the infection). Cell type and time point are not known.

This chain joins TRBV11-2 and TRBJ2-7; TRBD2 might be the D (5 bases). Trimming removed 2 bases at V and 4 bases at J, with 12 bases between. This CDR3 contains 14 residues. Germline loops: CDR1 SGHAT, CDR2 FQNNGV. The CDR3 DNA sequence: TGTGCCAGCAGCTTATACCGGGATCGTTACGAGCAGTACTTC. Amino acids: CASSLYRDRYEQYF.

This rearrangement joins TRBV20-1 to TRBJ2-3, with D possibly matching TRBD2 (7 bases). The germline V gene has CDR1 DFQATT and CDR2 SNEGSKA (reference sequence). The germline V and J ends were trimmed by 3 bases and 0 bases, with 13 bases remaining between them. The CDR3 sequence is 15 residues long. CDR3 residues: CSASLRGASTDTQYF. The DNA for the CDR3 is TGCAGTGCTAGCTTACGGGGGGCTAGCACAGATACGCAGTATTTT.

This chain links TRBV6-2 or TRBV6-3 with TRBJ1-1; 8 bases are a match to TRBD1. This CDR3 has 14 amino acids. J gave up 4 bases and V 5 bases, and 6 bases lay outside the gene matches. Looked up from germline, CDR1 is MNHEY and CDR2 is SVGEGT. The CDR3 DNA follows: TGTGCCAGCAGTATGACAGGGGTGGCCACTGAAGCTTTCTTT. Protein product: CASSMTGVATEAFF.

V usage is TRBV7-2 and J usage is TRBJ1-2, with 10 nucleotides matching TRBD1. V was pared by 6 bases and J by 3 bases, with 7 bases of the junction left unmatched. The CDR3 runs to 15 residues. Germline CDR1 and CDR2: SGHTA and FQGNSA. The CDR3 bases are TGTGCCAGCAGTGCCGGGACAGGGGTATACTATGGCTACACCTTC. This translates into CASSAGTGVYYGYTF.

The chain employs TRBV5-5 and TRBJ2-6; 8 nucleotides align to TRBD1. This CDR3 contains 16 residues. Germline assignment: CDR1 SGHKS and CDR2 YYEKEE (reference sequence). V was pared by 0 bases and J by 4 bases, with 3 bases of the junction left unmatched. The DNA for the CDR3 is TGTGCCAGCAGCTTGGGGACAGGGCTCGGGGCCAACGTCCTGACTTTC. Protein sequence: CASSLGTGLGANVLTF.

The chain is built from TRBV5-1 and TRBJ2-1; the match to TRBD2 covers 16 bases. The CDR3 has 16 amino acids. V was clipped by 2 bases and J by 10 bases; unmatched bases: 6. Germline CDR1 reads SGHRS; CDR2 reads YFSETQ. The CDR3 reads CASSFAGTSGGGEQFF. CDR3 in DNA: TGCGCCAGCAGCTTTGCGGGGACTAGCGGGGGGGGCGAGCAGTTCTTC.

This clonotype was counted ten times or more. CDR3 nucleotide sequence: TGTGCCAGCAGCTTGAATCTAGCGGCCGTGGATACGCAGTATTTT. Protein product: CASSLNLAAVDTQYF. The gene calls are TRBV7-2 and TRBJ2-3; 7 nucleotides match TRBD2. Germline V gene lookup returns CDR1 SGHTA and CDR2 FQGNSA. The CDR3 is 15 residues long. After removal of 3 bases from V and 6 bases from J, the junction contained 9 bases not matched to a gene.

The chain recombines TRBV18 with TRBJ2-1, with 10 bases matching TRBD2. Trimming removed 0 bases from V and 5 bases from J; junction bases left unmatched: 4. The germline V gene has CDR1 KGHSH and CDR2 LQKENI. The CDR3 runs to 16 residues. CDR3 DNA: TGTGCCAGCTCACCACCTTCTAGCGGGGGCAACAATGAGCAGTTCTTC. Translation: CASSPPSSGGNNEQFF.

J is TRBJ2-1 and V is TRBV7-2, with TRBD1 matching 9 bases. There are 14 residues in the CDR3. CDR1 and CDR2 from the germline V gene are SGHTA and FQGNSA. V lost 5 bases and J lost 5; bases outside the gene matches: 4. The CDR3 region is CASSRTGVDNEQFF. CDR3 sequence (DNA): TGTGCCAGCAGCAGGACAGGGGTGGACAATGAGCAGTTCTTC.

This clonotype was recorded at least ten times. The chain links TRBV5-1 to TRBJ2-7; 7 bases agree with TRBD1. The V gene's germline CDR1 is SGHRS and CDR2 YFSETQ. Losses at the gene ends were 4 bases for V and 6 bases for J; bases not matched to a gene: 10. The CDR3 has 14 amino acids. The DNA of the CDR3 is TGCGCCAGCAGCCCGGGACAGCGCCTAGGCGAGCAGTACTTC. Translating it yields CASSPGQRLGEQYF.

This clonotype was picked up a small number of times. The gene calls are TRBV5-1 and TRBJ2-1; possible D gene TRBD2, 6 bases. This CDR3 spans 13 amino acids. Trimming shortened V by 5 bases and J by 10 bases, and 16 bases separated the two germline ends. The V gene's germline CDR1 is SGHRS and CDR2 YFSETQ. CDR3 region: CASRPYLATEQFF. DNA for the CDR3: TGCGCCAGCAGACCTTACCTAGCGACAGAGCAGTTCTTC.

This chain links TRBV16 with TRBJ1-5; D gene uncertain. The CDR3 extends over 16 amino acids. Germline V lookup: CDR1 KGHSY, CDR2 FQNENV. Trimming cost V 2 bases and J 5 bases, with 16 bases left between them. The CDR3 region is CASSQGRPSGDQPQHF. Here the CDR3 DNA reads TGTGCCAGCAGCCAAGGCAGACCAAGCGGGGATCAGCCCCAGCATTTT.

In this sample, this clonotype turned up a few times. The J gene is TRBJ1-2, the V gene TRBV24-1; 7 positions match TRBD1. V lost 3 bases and J lost 8; bases outside the gene matches: 5. Looked up from germline, CDR1 is KGHDR and CDR2 is SFDVKD. The CDR3 loop spans 13 amino acids. The DNA for the CDR3 is TGTGCCACCAGTGATCCGACAGGGTGGGGCTACACCTTC. Its protein is CATSDPTGWGYTF.